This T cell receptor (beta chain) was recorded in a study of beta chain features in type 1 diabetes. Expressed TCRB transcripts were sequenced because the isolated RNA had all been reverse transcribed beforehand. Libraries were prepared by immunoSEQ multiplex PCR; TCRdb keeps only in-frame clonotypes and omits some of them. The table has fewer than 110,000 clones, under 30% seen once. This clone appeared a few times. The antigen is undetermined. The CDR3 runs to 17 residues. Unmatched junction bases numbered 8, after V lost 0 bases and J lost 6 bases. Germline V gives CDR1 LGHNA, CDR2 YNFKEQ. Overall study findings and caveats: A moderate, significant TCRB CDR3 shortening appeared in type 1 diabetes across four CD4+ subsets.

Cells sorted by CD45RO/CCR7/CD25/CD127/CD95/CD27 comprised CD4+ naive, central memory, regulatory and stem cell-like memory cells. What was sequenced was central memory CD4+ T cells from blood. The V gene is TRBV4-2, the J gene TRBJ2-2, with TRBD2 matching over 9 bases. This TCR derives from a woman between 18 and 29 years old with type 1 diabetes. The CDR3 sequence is CASSQDPSGIFSGELFF. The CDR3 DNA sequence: TGTGCCAGCAGCCAAGATCCTAGCGGGATATTCTCCGGGGAGCTGTTTTTT.